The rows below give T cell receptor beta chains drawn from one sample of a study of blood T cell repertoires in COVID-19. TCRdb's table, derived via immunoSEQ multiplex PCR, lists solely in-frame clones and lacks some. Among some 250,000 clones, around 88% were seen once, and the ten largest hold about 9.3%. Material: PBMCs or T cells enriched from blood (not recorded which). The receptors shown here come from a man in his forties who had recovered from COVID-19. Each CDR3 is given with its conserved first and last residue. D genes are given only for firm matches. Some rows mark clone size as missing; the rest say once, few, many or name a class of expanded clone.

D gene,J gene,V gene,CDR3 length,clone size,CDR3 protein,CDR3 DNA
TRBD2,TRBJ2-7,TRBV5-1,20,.,CASSLVANPGLAGVENEQYF,TGCGCCAGCAGCTTGGTTGCTAACCCGGGACTAGCGGGAGTTGAAAACGAGCAGTACTTC
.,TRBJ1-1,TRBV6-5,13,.,CASRQSLNTEAFF,TGTGCCAGCCGACAGAGCTTGAACACTGAAGCTTTCTTT
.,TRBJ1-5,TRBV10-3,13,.,CAIAGKGNQPQHF,TGTGCCATCGCGGGGAAGGGCAATCAGCCCCAGCATTTT
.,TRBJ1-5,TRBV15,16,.,CATSREDRLNNQPQHF,TGTGCCACCAGCAGAGAAGACAGGTTGAACAATCAGCCCCAGCATTTT
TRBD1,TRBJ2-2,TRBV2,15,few,CASKWGQGMPGELFF,TGTGCCAGCAAGTGGGGACAGGGGATGCCCGGGGAGCTGTTTTTT
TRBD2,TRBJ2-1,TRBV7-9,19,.,CASSPPVLAGGSSYNEQFF,TGTGCCAGCAGTCCCCCCGTCCTAGCGGGGGGAAGCTCCTACAATGAGCAGTTCTTC
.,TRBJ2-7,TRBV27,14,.,CASSSDSTSYEQYF,TGTGCCAGCAGTTCAGACTCTACGAGCTACGAGCAGTACTTC
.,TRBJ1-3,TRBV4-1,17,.,CASSHGSGLNSGNTIYF,TGCGCCAGCAGCCACGGATCCGGACTGAACTCTGGAAACACCATATATTTT
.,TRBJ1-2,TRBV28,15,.,CASSLRRGRSSGYTF,TGTGCCAGCAGTTTACGCCGGGGGAGGTCCAGTGGCTACACCTTC
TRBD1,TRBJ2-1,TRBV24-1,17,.,CATSYPGGAGGIDEQFF,TGTGCCACCAGTTATCCAGGGGGCGCGGGCGGTATAGATGAGCAGTTCTTC
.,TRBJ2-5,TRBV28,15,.,CASRETGPRGKTQYF,TGTGCCAGCAGAGAGACCGGGCCTAGAGGGAAGACCCAGTACTTC
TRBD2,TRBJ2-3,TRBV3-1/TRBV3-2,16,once,CASSQDPTSPTDTQYF,TGTGCCAGCAGCCAAGATCCGACTAGCCCTACAGATACGCAGTATTTT
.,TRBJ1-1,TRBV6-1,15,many,CASSEFSLTLTEAFF,TGTGCCAGCAGTGAATTTAGTTTGACACTGACTGAAGCTTTCTTT
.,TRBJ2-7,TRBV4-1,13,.,CASSQEKHQEQYF,TGCGCCAGCAGCCAAGAGAAGCACCAAGAGCAGTACTTC
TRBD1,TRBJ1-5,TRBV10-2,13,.,CASRDRGNQPQHF,TGCGCCAGCAGGGACAGGGGCAATCAGCCCCAGCATTTT
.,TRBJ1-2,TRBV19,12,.,CASSMFRDGYTF,TGTGCCAGTAGTATGTTCCGGGATGGCTACACCTTC
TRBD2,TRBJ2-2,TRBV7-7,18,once,CASSRGLAGGPDTGELFF,TGTGCTAGCAGCCGGGGACTAGCGGGGGGGCCGGACACCGGGGAGCTGTTTTTT
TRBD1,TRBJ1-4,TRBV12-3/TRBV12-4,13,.,CASSLVQGEKLFF,TGTGCCAGCAGCCTAGTACAGGGGGAAAAACTGTTTTTT
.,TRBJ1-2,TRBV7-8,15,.,CASSRLSPQDYGYTF,TGTGCCAGCAGCCGCCTATCGCCACAGGACTATGGCTACACCTTC
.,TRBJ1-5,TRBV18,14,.,CASSPPGGELAQHF,TGTGCCAGCTCACCACCGGGGGGGGAGTTGGCCCAGCATTTT
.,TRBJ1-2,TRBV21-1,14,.,CASSREGRTYGYTF,TGTGCCAGCAGCCGGGAGGGACGGACCTATGGCTACACCTTC
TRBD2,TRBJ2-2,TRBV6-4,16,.,CASSRTGLAGAGELFF,TGTGCCAGCAGTAGAACGGGACTAGCGGGAGCCGGGGAGCTGTTTTTT
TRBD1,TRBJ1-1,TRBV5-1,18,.,CASRYGGSLGQGNTEAFF,TGCGCCAGCAGATATGGTGGGTCGCTGGGACAGGGGAACACTGAAGCTTTCTTT
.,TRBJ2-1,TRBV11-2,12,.,CASSSFGPGQFF,TGTGCCAGCAGCTCCTTTGGGCCAGGGCAGTTCTTC
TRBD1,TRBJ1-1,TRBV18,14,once,CASSPRQGDTEAFF,TGTGCCAGCTCACCAAGACAGGGCGACACTGAAGCTTTCTTT
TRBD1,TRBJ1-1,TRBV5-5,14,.,CASSRGQQNTEAFF,TGTGCCAGCAGCCGGGGACAGCAAAACACTGAAGCTTTCTTT
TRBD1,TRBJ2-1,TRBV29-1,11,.,CSVITGGGQFF,TGCAGCGTAATAACAGGGGGCGGGCAGTTCTTC
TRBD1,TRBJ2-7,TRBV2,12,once,CASSAPGGEQYF,TGTGCCAGCAGTGCCCCAGGGGGCGAGCAGTACTTC
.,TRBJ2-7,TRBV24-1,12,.,CATSDSSGEQYF,TGTGCCACCAGTGATTCCAGTGGTGAGCAGTACTTC
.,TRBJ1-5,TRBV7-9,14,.,CASSLDRVNQPQHF,TGTGCCAGCAGCTTAGACAGGGTCAATCAGCCCCAGCATTTT